Detailed here is one T cell receptor beta chain. The source of the sample is a study of blood T cell repertoires in COVID-19. Study-level background: Both acute and convalescent COVID-19 samples were obtained from the United States, Italy and Spain. Sample material is recorded as cDNA or gDNA derived from T cells, B-cell-depleted T cells, or PBMCs.

In Seattle, patients joined the study during active infection and were tracked longitudinally. Here immunoSEQ multiplex PCR was the method, and the copy in TCRdb shows in-frame clones only, minus some. The data contain fewer than 400,000 clones, 85% to 90% of them singletons. From germline, CDR1 is LGHDT and CDR2 YNNKEL (reference sequence). CDR3 length: 16 residues. V lost 4 bases and J 2 bases, leaving 15 bases between the germline ends. This chain joins TRBV3-1 (or the pseudogene TRBV3-2) and TRBJ1-3; possible D gene TRBD1, 6 bases. Sequences were obtained from peripheral blood. The sequence came from a woman aged 30 to 39 with COVID-19, enrolled during active disease. CDR3 in amino acids: CASSPLGGDAGNTIYF. For the CDR3, the DNA is TGTGCCAGCAGCCCGCTAGGGGGGGACGCTGGAAACACCATATATTTT.